Below, 16 T cell receptor beta chains from the same sample are listed, as sequenced in a study of tumor-infiltrating lymphocytes in primary liver carcinoma. Investigators took RNA and DNA out together from 20-30 mg of unsorted bulk tissue. With a constant-region primer, TCR beta cDNA was made from about 0.55 ug of total RNA. Sequencing libraries for TCR beta derived from three nested multiplex PCR rounds that used slightly modified ARM-PCR. The first two PCR rounds used TRBV1-TRBV30 forward primers with a C-beta reverse primer, about 10 cycles each. TCRdb independently ran MiXCR on the multiplex PCR reads; one entry per CDR3 protein. The sample lists some 110,000 distinct CDR3 sequences, roughly four fifths occurring once. Sequencing was performed on liver tumor tissue from sampling region 3. Subset specified: tumor region T3, left-lateral pole. Every receptor here comes from a man aged 35-49 years with primary liver carcinoma and hepatitis B virus infection.

As regards this clonotype: A junction end diverges from the germline sequence, so it may reflect a read error. The chain employs TRBV6-5 and TRBJ1-4; no firm D call. This CDR3 has 14 amino acids. Germline CDR1 MNHEY, CDR2 SVGAGI. The chain's CDR3 is CACRMIAINEKLLF. In DNA form, the CDR3 reads TGTGCCTGCAGAATGATTGCAATTAATGAAAAACTGTTGTTT.

A word on this clonotype: The junction departs from germline at one end; a sequencing error may be responsible. The chain links TRBV28 to TRBJ2-7; D gene uncertain. Germline V gene lookup returns CDR1 MDHEN and CDR2 SYDVKM. The CDR3 is 14 amino acids. This CDR3 reads CVSSFQVNSYEQRF. CDR3 bases: TGTGTCAGCAGTTTCCAGGTAAACTCCTACGAGCAGCGCTTC.

This clonotype turned up a few times. The chain employs TRBV12-3 or TRBV12-4 and TRBJ2-5; 7 bases fit TRBD1. The CDR3 has 15 residues. The V and J ends lost 9 bases and 1 base, in that order; junction bases with no gene match: 11. The CDR3 loop is CASSRDSTSQETQYF. CDR3 sequence (DNA): TGTGCCAGTAGTCGGGACAGCACCTCCCAAGAGACCCAGTACTTC.

Concerning this clonotype itself: One junction end does not reproduce the germline sequence, and a read error may be involved. This sequence joins TRBV4-1 and TRBJ2-5, with D perhaps matching TRBD1 or TRBD2 (6 bases each). The CDR3 extends over 17 amino acids. Germline loops: CDR1 MGHRA, CDR2 YSYEKL. CDR3 DNA: TGCGCCAGCACCCAAGACCACGACGGAGGGGGGCAAGAGACACAGTACTTC. Residues: CASTQDHDGGGQETQYF.

Concerning this clonotype itself: At one boundary the junction diverges from the germline segment, which might be a read error. The chain recombines TRBV6-2 or TRBV6-3 with TRBJ2-1; 7 bases agree with TRBD2. The V gene's germline CDR1 is MNHEY and CDR2 SVGEGT. This CDR3 contains 16 residues. CDR3 loop: CVSSPRTSGRANEQFF. In nucleotides, the CDR3 is TGTGTCAGCAGTCCCCGGACTAGTGGGAGAGCAAATGAGCAGTTCTTC.

The chain links TRBV29-1 to TRBJ1-1; D gene uncertain. This CDR3 is 15 amino acids long. V lost 6 bases to trimming and J lost 2 bases, with 19 bases between them. Germline V gene lookup returns CDR1 SQVTM and CDR2 ANQGSEA. DNA for the CDR3: TGCAGCGTGGGCCCTGGATGGGGAATAAACACTGAAGCTTTCTTT. Its protein is CSVGPGWGINTEAFF. Full variable domain (missing parts from reference TRBV29-1 and TRBJ1-1): SAVISQKPSRDICQRGTSLTIQCQVDSQVTMMFWYRQQPGQSLTLIATANQGSEATYESGFVIDKFPISRPNLTFSTLTVSNMSPEDSSIYLCSVGPGWGINTEAFFGQGTRLTVV.

This clonotype was counted at least ten times. The gene calls are TRBV7-2 and TRBJ2-3; tentatively, D is TRBD2 (5 bases). Germline CDR1 is SGHTA and CDR2 is FQGNSA. The CDR3 loop spans 12 amino acids. V gave up 5 bases and J gave up 8 bases, with 11 bases separating them. DNA for the CDR3: TGTGCCAGCAGCGACGACTACGGTACGCAGTATTTT. Amino acid sequence: CASSDDYGTQYF.

The gene calls are TRBV29-1 and TRBJ2-1, with 7 bases fitting TRBD2. The CDR3 is made up of 14 amino acids. The junction had 7 bases not matched to a gene; V was cut back by 8 bases and J by 0 bases. Germline V CDR1 and CDR2: SQVTM, ANQGSEA. CDR3 residues: CSPQAGNSYNEQFF. CDR3 coding DNA: TGCAGCCCCCAAGCGGGAAACTCCTACAATGAGCAGTTCTTC.

At least ten counts were recorded for this clonotype. The V call is TRBV5-1, the J call TRBJ2-3; 7 bases are shared with TRBD2. This CDR3 contains 14 residues. Germline trimming cut 5 bases from V and 5 bases from J; bases unmatched to any gene: 8. Per germline, CDR1 SGHRS and CDR2 YFSETQ. The CDR3 nucleotides read TGCGCCAGCAGTGGGGGAGGGCAGGAAGATACGCAGTATTTT. Translated: CASSGGGQEDTQYF.

A remark on this clonotype: The CDR3 carries no conserved terminal phenylalanine or tryptophan, so it likely arises from a read error. This rearrangement joins TRBV12-3 or TRBV12-4 to TRBJ1-1; the D is unclear. This CDR3 is 15 amino acids long. CDR3 nucleotides: TGTGCCAGTAGTTTAGTCTCAGGCCAAGGAACTGAAGCTTTCATT. It translates to CASSLVSGQGTEAFI.

The V call is TRBV7-6, the J call TRBJ2-5; D unclear. The CDR3 totals 13 residues. In germline, CDR1 is SGHVS, CDR2 FNYEAQ. Trimming shortened V by 1 base and J by 7 bases, and 10 bases separated the two germline ends. The CDR3 protein is CASSLGIMGTQYF. CDR3 DNA sequence: TGTGCCAGCAGCTTAGGGATTATGGGGACCCAGTACTTC. Complete variable domain (other parts from reference TRBV7-6 and TRBJ2-5): GAGVSQSPRYKVTKRGQDVALRCDPISGHVSLYWYRQALGQGPEFLTYFNYEAQQDKSGLPNDRFSAERPEGSISTLTIQRTEQRDSAMYRCASSLGIMGTQYFGPGTRLLVL.

To note about this clonotype: Germline and junction disagree at one end, which may indicate a read error. This sequence joins TRBV12-3 or TRBV12-4 and TRBJ1-1; D remains unclear. The CDR3 is made up of 18 amino acids. The CDR3 protein is CAGSQTGPLARVNTEAFF. The CDR3 DNA sequence: TGTGCCGGCAGCCAAACCGGGCCCCTGGCGCGGGTGAACACTGAAGCTTTCTTT.

As for this clonotype: The conserved final phenylalanine or tryptophan is absent from the CDR3, which likely points to a read error. It is unclear where the CDR3 begins or ends on the DNA, so no DNA is shown, and the CDR3 is as TCRdb lists it. V is TRBV29-1 and J is TRBJ2-4; whether TRBD1, the table's D call, matches the DNA was not checked. A total of 15 residues make up the CDR3, ends included. The germline gives CDR1 SQVTM, CDR2 ANQGSEA. The chain's CDR3 is CSVVVGGRGKNIKYL.

As concerns this clonotype: One junction end disagrees with the germline gene, perhaps due to a read error. The gene calls are TRBV29-1 and TRBJ1-1; D is unresolved. CDR1 SQVTM and CDR2 ANQGSEA come from the germline V gene. This CDR3 has 15 residues. DNA of the CDR3: TGCAGCGTTCTTCCGGGGTTGGGGATGAACACCGAAGCTTTCTTT. Its protein product is CSVLPGLGMNTEAFF.

In the case of this clonotype: One junction end does not reproduce the germline sequence, and a read error may be involved. The rearrangement uses TRBV2 and TRBJ2-7, with a possible D match to TRBD1 (6 bases). This CDR3 has 13 residues. CDR1 and CDR2 (germline): SNHLY, FYNNEI. The CDR3 protein is CASTQGPGYEQYF. In nucleotides, the CDR3 is TGTGCTAGCACCCAGGGGCCTGGCTACGAGCAGTACTTC.

As to this clonotype: A much larger clone is a single base away; this may be a read error. The chain links TRBV11-2 to TRBJ2-7, with a weak D call TRBD1 (6 bases). Germline V gives CDR1 SGHAT, CDR2 FQNNGV. The CDR3 contains 13 residues. The CDR3 spells CVSSLAGVGEQYF. CDR3 bases: TGTGTCAGCAGCTTAGCAGGGGTGGGAGAGCAGTACTTC.